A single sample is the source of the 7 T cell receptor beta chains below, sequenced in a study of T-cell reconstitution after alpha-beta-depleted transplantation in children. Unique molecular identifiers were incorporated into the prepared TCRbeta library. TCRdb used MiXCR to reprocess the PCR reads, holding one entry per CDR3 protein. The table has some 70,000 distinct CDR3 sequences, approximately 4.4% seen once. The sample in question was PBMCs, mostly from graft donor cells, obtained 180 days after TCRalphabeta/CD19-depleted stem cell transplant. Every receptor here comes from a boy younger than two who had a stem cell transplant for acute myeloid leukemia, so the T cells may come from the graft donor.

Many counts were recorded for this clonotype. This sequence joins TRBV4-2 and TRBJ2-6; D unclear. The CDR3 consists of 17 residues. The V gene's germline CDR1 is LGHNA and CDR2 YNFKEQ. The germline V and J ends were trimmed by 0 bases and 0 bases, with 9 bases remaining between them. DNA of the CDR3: TGTGCCAGCAGCCAAGAAGTGGCGAGCTCTGGGGCCAACGTCCTGACTTTC. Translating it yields CASSQEVASSGANVLTF.

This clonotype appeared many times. The CDR3, as DNA: TGTGCCAGCAGCCCGGCCGGGCCCAACAGTGGGCAGTTCTTC. It codes for CASSPAGPNSGQFF. The chain links TRBV12-3 or TRBV12-4 to TRBJ2-1; no clear D gene. CDR3 length: 14 amino acids. The V end lost 6 bases, the J end lost 12 bases, and 21 bases lay between the germline ends.

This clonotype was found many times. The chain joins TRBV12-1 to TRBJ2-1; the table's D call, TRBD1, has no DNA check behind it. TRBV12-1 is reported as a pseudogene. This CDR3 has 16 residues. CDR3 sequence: CASSFERGKDNNEQFF. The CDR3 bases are TGTGCCAGCAGCTTTGAGAGGGGAAAGGACAACAATGAGCAGTTCTTC.

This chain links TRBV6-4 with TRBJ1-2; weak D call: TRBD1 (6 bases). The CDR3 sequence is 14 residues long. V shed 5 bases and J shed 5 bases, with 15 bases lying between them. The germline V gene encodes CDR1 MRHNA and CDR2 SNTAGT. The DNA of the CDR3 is TGTGCCAGCAGTCCTGGGGGCGCGGCGTATGGCTACACCTTC. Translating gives CASSPGGAAYGYTF.

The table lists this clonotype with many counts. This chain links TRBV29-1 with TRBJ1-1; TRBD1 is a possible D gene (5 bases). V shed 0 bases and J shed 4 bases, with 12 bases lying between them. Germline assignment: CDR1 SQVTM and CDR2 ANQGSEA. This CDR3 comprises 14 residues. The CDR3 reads CSVEDRQGVTEAFF. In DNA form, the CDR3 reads TGCAGCGTTGAAGATAGGCAGGGCGTCACTGAAGCTTTCTTT.

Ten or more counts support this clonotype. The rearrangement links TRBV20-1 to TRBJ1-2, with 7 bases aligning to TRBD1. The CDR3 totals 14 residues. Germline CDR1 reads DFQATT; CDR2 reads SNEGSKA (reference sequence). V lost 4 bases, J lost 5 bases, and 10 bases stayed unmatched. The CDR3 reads CSATRQGLKYGYTF. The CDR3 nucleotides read TGCAGTGCTACCCGACAGGGACTCAAGTATGGCTACACCTTC.

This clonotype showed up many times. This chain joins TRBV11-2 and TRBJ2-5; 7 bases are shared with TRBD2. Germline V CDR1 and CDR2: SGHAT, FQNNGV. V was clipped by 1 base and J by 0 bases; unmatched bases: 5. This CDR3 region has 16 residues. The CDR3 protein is CASSLGGGAYQETQYF. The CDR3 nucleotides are TGTGCCAGCAGCTTAGGGGGGGGAGCGTACCAAGAGACCCAGTACTTC. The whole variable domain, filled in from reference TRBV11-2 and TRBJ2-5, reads EAGVAQSPRYKIIEKRQSVAFWCNPISGHATLYWYQQILGQGPKLLIQFQNNGVVDDSQLPKDRFSAERLKGVDSTLKIQPAKLEDSAVYLCASSLGGGAYQETQYFGPGTRLLVL.